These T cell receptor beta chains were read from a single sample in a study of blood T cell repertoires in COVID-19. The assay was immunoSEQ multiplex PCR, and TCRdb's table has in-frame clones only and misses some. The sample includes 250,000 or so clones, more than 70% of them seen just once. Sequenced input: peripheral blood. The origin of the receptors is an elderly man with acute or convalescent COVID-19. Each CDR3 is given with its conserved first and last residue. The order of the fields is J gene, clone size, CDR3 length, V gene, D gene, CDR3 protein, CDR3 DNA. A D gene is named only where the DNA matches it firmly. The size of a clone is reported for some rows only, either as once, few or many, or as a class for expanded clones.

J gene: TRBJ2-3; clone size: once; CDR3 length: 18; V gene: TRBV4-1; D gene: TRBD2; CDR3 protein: CASSQGLTSGARTDTQYF; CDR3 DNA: TGCGCCAGCAGCCAGGGGCTTACTAGCGGGGCCCGCACAGATACGCAGTATTTT
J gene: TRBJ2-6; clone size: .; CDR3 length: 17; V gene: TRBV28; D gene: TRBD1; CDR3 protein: CASSSTGEVTGANVLTF; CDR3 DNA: TGTGCCAGCAGTTCGACAGGGGAGGTAACTGGGGCCAACGTCCTGACTTTC
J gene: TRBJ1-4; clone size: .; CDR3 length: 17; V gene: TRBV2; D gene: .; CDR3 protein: CASSEARGSVGGEKLFF; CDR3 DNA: TGTGCCAGCAGTGAAGCAAGGGGGTCGGTTGGTGGGGAAAAACTGTTTTTT
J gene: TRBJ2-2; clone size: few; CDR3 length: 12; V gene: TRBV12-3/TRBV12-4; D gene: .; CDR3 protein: CASSLYIGELFF; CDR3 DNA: TGTGCCAGCAGTTTATATATCGGGGAGCTGTTTTTT
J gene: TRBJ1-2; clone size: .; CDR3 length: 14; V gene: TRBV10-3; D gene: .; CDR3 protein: CAITRGGGTYGYTF; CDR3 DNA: TGTGCCATCACCAGAGGGGGGGGTACCTATGGCTACACCTTC
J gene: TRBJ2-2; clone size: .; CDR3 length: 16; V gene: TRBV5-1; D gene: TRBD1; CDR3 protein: CASSDSDRDGTGELFF; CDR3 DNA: TGCGCCAGCAGCGATTCGGACAGGGACGGCACCGGGGAGCTGTTTTTT
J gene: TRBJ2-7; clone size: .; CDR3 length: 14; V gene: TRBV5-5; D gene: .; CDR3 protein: CASSLGSMSYEQYF; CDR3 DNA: TGTGCCAGCAGCTTGGGGAGTATGAGCTACGAGCAGTACTTC
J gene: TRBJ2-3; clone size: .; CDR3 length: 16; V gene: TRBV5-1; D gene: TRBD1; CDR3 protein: CASSLQGARGTDTQYF; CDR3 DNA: TGCGCCAGCAGCTTACAGGGGGCGCGGGGCACAGATACGCAGTATTTT
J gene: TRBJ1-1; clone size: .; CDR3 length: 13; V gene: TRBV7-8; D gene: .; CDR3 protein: CASSSSGDTEAFF; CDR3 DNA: TGTGCCAGCAGCTCCTCCGGGGACACTGAAGCTTTCTTT
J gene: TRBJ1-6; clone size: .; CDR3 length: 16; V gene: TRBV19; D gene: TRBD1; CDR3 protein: CASREWGQGGGSPLHF; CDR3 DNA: TGTGCCAGTAGGGAATGGGGACAGGGCGGCGGTTCACCCCTCCACTTT
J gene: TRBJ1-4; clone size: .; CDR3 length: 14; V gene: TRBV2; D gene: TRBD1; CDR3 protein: CASLRNRGLEFPFF; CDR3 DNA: TGTGCCAGCCTTCGCAACAGGGGGTTAGAATTTCCGTTTTTT
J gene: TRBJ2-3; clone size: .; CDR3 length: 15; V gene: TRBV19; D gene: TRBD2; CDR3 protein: CASGPSGPGTDTQYF; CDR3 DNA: TGTGCCAGTGGGCCTAGCGGTCCGGGCACAGATACGCAGTATTTT
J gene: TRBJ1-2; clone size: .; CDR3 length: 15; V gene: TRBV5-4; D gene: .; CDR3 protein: CASSSLELAPYGYTF; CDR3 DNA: TGTGCCAGCAGCTCCCTGGAGTTAGCCCCCTATGGCTACACCTTC
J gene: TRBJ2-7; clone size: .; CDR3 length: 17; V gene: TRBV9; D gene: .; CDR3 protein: CASSVGAGGNSATEQYF; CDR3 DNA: TGTGCCAGCAGCGTAGGAGCAGGCGGGAATTCCGCCACGGAGCAGTACTTC